A selection of T cell receptor beta chains follows, all from one sample in a study of CD8+ T cells in alopecia areata. This table comes from immunoSEQ multiplex PCR, and its TCRdb copy is limited to in-frame clones, with some not included. In the table there are 200,000 or so clones, roughly three fifths of which are singletons. Sequenced sample: CD8+ T cells sorted from blood. The origin of the receptors is a human donor in good health. CDR3s include the opening cysteine and the closing phenylalanine or tryptophan. The D gene is left open where the match is weak. Clone size is shown for a subset of rows, as once, few, many or a class of expanded clone.

abundance	d_gene	j_gene	v_gene	CDR3aa	CDR3nt
.	TRBD2	TRBJ2-1	TRBV11-2	CASSFGGSSYNEQFF	TGTGCCAGCAGCTTCGGCGGGAGCTCCTACAATGAGCAGTTCTTC
few	.	TRBJ1-2	TRBV5-1	CASSGDYGYTF	TGCGCCAGCAGCGGGGACTATGGCTACACCTTC
.	.	TRBJ1-2	TRBV14	CASSPDTIGYTF	TGTGCCAGCAGCCCCGATACGATTGGCTACACCTTC
.	.	TRBJ1-2	TRBV10-3	CAISEFGGYGYTF	TGTGCCATCAGTGAGTTTGGGGGGTATGGCTACACCTTC
few	TRBD1	TRBJ1-4	TRBV13	CASSGGQVGEKLFF	TGTGCCAGCAGCGGGGGACAGGTTGGAGAAAAACTGTTTTTT
few	.	TRBJ1-1	TRBV29-1	CSVLNTEAFF	TGCAGCGTCCTGAACACTGAAGCTTTCTTT
.	TRBD1	TRBJ1-5	TRBV5-4	CASSGITGDSNQPQHF	TGTGCCAGCAGCGGGATTACAGGGGATAGCAATCAGCCCCAGCATTTT
.	TRBD1	TRBJ2-5	TRBV15	CATGQGKETQYF	TGTGCCACCGGACAGGGTAAAGAGACCCAGTACTTC
.	.	TRBJ1-5	TRBV6-5	CASSYGPEGQPQHF	TGTGCCAGCAGTTATGGGCCGGAGGGGCAGCCCCAGCATTTT
.	.	TRBJ1-2	TRBV29-1	CSVEGGRGGGYTF	TGCAGCGTTGAAGGGGGCAGGGGCGGCGGCTACACCTTC
few	.	TRBJ2-7	TRBV29-1	CSVGRDEQYF	TGCAGCGTTGGTAGGGACGAGCAGTACTTC
.	.	TRBJ1-2	TRBV27	CASSLDPGFYGYTF	TGTGCCAGCAGTTTAGATCCAGGTTTCTATGGCTACACCTTC
.	.	TRBJ2-2	TRBV11-2	CASSPGTGELFF	TGTGCCAGCAGCCCAGGGACCGGGGAGCTGTTTTTT
.	TRBD1	TRBJ1-5	TRBV5-1	CASSSTGEGLQPQHF	TGCGCCAGCAGCAGTACAGGGGAAGGTCTTCAGCCCCAGCATTTT
few	.	TRBJ1-4	TRBV9	CASSVEDSAHEKLFF	TGTGCCAGCAGCGTAGAAGACAGCGCTCATGAAAAACTGTTTTTT
.	.	TRBJ2-7	TRBV2	CASSDTRSSYEQYF	TGTGCCAGCAGTGATACTAGGAGCTCCTACGAGCAGTACTTC
.	TRBD2	TRBJ2-7	TRBV13	CASSGGEYYEQYF	TGTGCCAGCAGCGGGGGGGAGTACTACGAGCAGTACTTC
.	.	TRBJ1-1	TRBV25-1	CASSFGGGTEAFF	TGTGCCAGCAGTTTCGGGGGTGGCACTGAAGCTTTCTTT
.	TRBD2	TRBJ2-1	TRBV6-5	CASSYVAGGHNEQFF	TGTGCCAGCAGTTACGTAGCGGGGGGTCACAATGAGCAGTTCTTC
.	.	TRBJ1-1	TRBV15	CATFPGSGRSEAFF	TGTGCCACCTTCCCTGGGTCGGGGAGGTCTGAAGCTTTCTTT
.	.	TRBJ2-1	TRBV5-1	CASSSPDRYNEQFF	TGCGCCAGCAGCTCACCGGACAGATACAATGAGCAGTTCTTC
.	.	TRBJ1-2	TRBV9	CASSSSQVNYGYTF	TGTGCCAGCAGCTCAAGCCAGGTTAACTATGGCTACACCTTC
.	.	TRBJ2-3	TRBV7-9	CASSFASSTDTQYF	TGTGCCAGCAGCTTTGCCTCCTCCACAGATACGCAGTATTTT
.	.	TRBJ1-2	TRBV29-1	CSVEEDYGYTF	TGCAGCGTTGAAGAGGACTATGGCTACACCTTC
few	TRBD2	TRBJ2-7	TRBV30	CAWSVASGAYEQYF	TGTGCCTGGAGTGTGGCTAGCGGGGCCTACGAGCAGTACTTC
.	TRBD2	TRBJ2-1	TRBV7-9	CASSYDPPGLAGSHNEQFF	TGTGCCAGCAGCTACGATCCTCCGGGACTAGCGGGGAGTCACAATGAGCAGTTCTTC
once	.	TRBJ2-5	TRBV11-2	CASSLGGGLQETQYF	TGTGCCAGCAGCTTAGGGGGAGGACTACAAGAGACCCAGTACTTC
.	TRBD2	TRBJ2-5	TRBV13	CASSPTGGVRETQYF	TGTGCCAGCAGCCCCACGGGAGGAGTTCGAGAGACCCAGTACTTC
.	TRBD1	TRBJ2-7	TRBV27	CASSLGTGDNEQYF	TGTGCCAGCAGTTTGGGGACAGGGGACAACGAGCAGTACTTC
.	.	TRBJ1-2	TRBV29-1	CSVVGEVSYGYTF	TGCAGCGTTGTAGGGGAAGTAAGCTATGGCTACACCTTC
.	.	TRBJ1-1	TRBV15	CATSLDRGNTEAFF	TGTGCCACCAGCCTCGACCGGGGTAATACTGAAGCTTTCTTT
.	TRBD1	TRBJ2-7	TRBV29-1	CSVLGQGAGEQYF	TGCAGCGTACTGGGACAGGGGGCAGGCGAGCAGTACTTC
.	TRBD1	TRBJ1-1	TRBV5-6	CASSTGTGNTEAFF	TGTGCCAGCAGCACCGGGACAGGGAACACTGAAGCTTTCTTT
few	.	TRBJ1-1	TRBV29-1	CSVVEGMNTEAFF	TGCAGCGTTGTTGAGGGGATGAACACTGAAGCTTTCTTT
.	.	TRBJ1-6	TRBV4-1	CASSLVWSGFNSPLHF	TGCGCCAGCAGCCTCGTTTGGTCCGGGTTCAATTCACCCCTCCACTTT
.	.	TRBJ2-7	TRBV9	CASSVGDYLYEQYF	TGTGCCAGCAGCGTCGGAGACTACCTCTACGAGCAGTACTTC
.	TRBD1	TRBJ1-1	TRBV9	CASSVAGTGLNTEAFF	TGTGCCAGCAGCGTAGCCGGGACAGGGCTGAACACTGAAGCTTTCTTT
.	.	TRBJ1-1	TRBV6-5	CASSYGGGEAFF	TGTGCCAGCAGTTACGGTGGGGGCGAAGCTTTCTTT
.	.	TRBJ1-5	TRBV6-5	CASSPVYSNQPQHF	TGTGCCAGCAGTCCGGTATATAGCAATCAGCCCCAGCATTTT
few	.	TRBJ1-1	TRBV6-6	CAVEGTEAFF	TGTGCCGTTGAAGGCACTGAAGCTTTCTTT
many	.	TRBJ1-1	TRBV6-6	CASSSGGLNTEAFF	TGTGCCAGCAGTAGCGGAGGACTGAACACTGAAGCTTTCTTT
few	.	TRBJ2-5	TRBV4-1	CASSQVTQAETQYF	TGCGCCAGCAGCCAAGTCACACAGGCGGAGACCCAGTACTTC
few	.	TRBJ1-4	TRBV11-2	CASSLVGWGQDNEKLFF	TGTGCCAGCAGCTTAGTAGGCTGGGGTCAAGATAATGAAAAACTGTTTTTT
few	.	TRBJ2-5	TRBV5-1	CASSLVVEQETQYF	TGCGCCAGCAGCTTGGTAGTAGAACAAGAGACCCAGTACTTC
.	.	TRBJ2-7	TRBV4-1	CASSLTPASNYEQYF	TGCGCCAGCAGTCTTACCCCGGCTAGCAACTACGAGCAGTACTTC
.	.	TRBJ1-1	TRBV19	CASTLISGRTEAFF	TGTGCCAGTACCCTGATCTCAGGGAGGACTGAAGCTTTCTTT